This TCR beta chain is drawn from a study of blood T cell repertoires in COVID-19. Across the whole study: The United States, Italy and Spain provided the acute and convalescent COVID-19 samples. From T cells, B-cell-depleted T cells, or PBMCs came the material, which was cDNA or gDNA.

This clone was detected once. In the original processing: Amplification of reference gene primers provided the estimated nucleated cell counts. The repertoire was sequenced with immunoSEQ multiplex PCR; TCRdb's copy has only in-frame clones and lacks some. V, J and clone size derive from that table, while D and trimming were established from the DNA sequence. The table lists tens of thousands of clones, about four fifths of them singletons, with under 30% in the top ten. Trimming removed 7 bases at V and 4 bases at J, with 7 bases between. The CDR3 spans 11 residues. Germline V gene sequence: CDR1 SQVTM, CDR2 ANQGSEA.

This sequence was found in a woman aged 80 or older with active or convalescent COVID-19. V and J are TRBV29-1 and TRBJ1-4; weak D call: TRBD1 (5 bases). The sample taken for sequencing was peripheral blood. Here the CDR3 DNA reads TGCAGCGGGGGGAGTAATGAAAAACTGTTTTTT. It translates to CSGGSNEKLFF.